Presented here are 20 T cell receptor beta chains from one specimen sequenced in a study of blood T cell repertoires in COVID-19. Only in-frame clones appear in the TCRdb table, and some are missing; sequencing was by immunoSEQ multiplex PCR. The sample has some 530,000 clones; approximately 85% are singletons. Material: peripheral blood. These receptors all come from a human donor in a cohort sampled during active COVID-19.

As concerns this clone: Other nucleotide sequences in the sample specify the same CDR3. The J gene is TRBJ2-3, the V gene TRBV9; TRBD2 matches at 9 bases. Trimming cost V 2 bases and J 0 bases; bases outside gene matches: 1. Germline loops: CDR1 SGDLS, CDR2 YYNGEE. The CDR3 is 15 residues long. The CDR3 reads CASSVAGGSTDTQYF. The CDR3 bases are TGTGCCAGCAGCGTGGCGGGAGGGAGCACAGATACGCAGTATTTT.

V and J are TRBV6-6 and TRBJ2-3; a weak D match, TRBD1 (6 bases). The germline CDR1 and CDR2 sequences are MNHNY and SVGAGI (reference sequence). The CDR3 contains 14 residues. Deletions cut 5 bases from V and 3 bases from J, with 12 bases between. In nucleotides, the CDR3 is TGTGCCAGCAGTAGAACAGGGTTAACAGATACGCAGTATTTT. Its translation: CASSRTGLTDTQYF.

The CDR3 sequence is CASSFSGPSRSLTF. The CDR3, as DNA: TGTGCCAGCAGCTTTAGCGGACCCTCCAGGAGCCTGACTTTC. The rearrangement uses TRBV7-8 and TRBJ2-6, with D possibly being TRBD2 (6 bases). V dropped 3 bases and J dropped 15 bases, with 18 bases sitting between them. The CDR3 is made up of 14 amino acids. Per germline, CDR1 SGHVS and CDR2 FQNEAQ.

The rearrangement links TRBV5-1 to TRBJ1-5, with 7 bases aligning to TRBD1. The CDR3 length is 14 residues. V lost 5 bases to trimming and J lost 9 bases; unmatched junction nucleotides: 11. The V gene's germline CDR1 is SGHRS and CDR2 YFSETQ. The CDR3 loop reads CASSEETGKGPQHF. The CDR3 DNA follows: TGCGCCAGCAGTGAAGAGACAGGGAAGGGGCCCCAGCATTTT.

The V and J genes are TRBV30 and TRBJ2-7; D gene uncertain. This CDR3 has 16 residues. Trimming removed 3 bases from V and 4 bases from J, with 22 bases in between. Germline values: CDR1 GTSNPN, CDR2 SVGIG (reference sequence). The CDR3 loop is CAWSRTEQSLFYEQYF. The CDR3 DNA reads TGTGCCTGGAGCAGAACGGAACAGAGCCTTTTTTACGAGCAGTACTTC.

The V gene is TRBV19, the J gene TRBJ2-3; TRBD2 might be the D (6 bases). The CDR3 runs 15 residues. Trimming pared 3 bases from V and 4 bases from J, leaving 14 bases between. CDR1 is LNHDA and CDR2 is SQIVND in the germline V gene (reference sequence). Written as DNA, the CDR3 is TGTGCCAGTAGTATTCTCGGGAGCCTCCCAGATACGCAGTATTTT. Protein sequence: CASSILGSLPDTQYF.

The chain carries TRBV19 and TRBJ1-5; TRBD1 is a possible D gene (5 bases). There are 15 residues in the CDR3. The ends were cut back, 9 bases at V and 0 bases at J, with 15 bases in the middle. Germline V lookup: CDR1 LNHDA, CDR2 SQIVND (reference sequence). The CDR3 nucleotides read TGTGCCAGCCGATCGACAGTCCTTAGCAATCAGCCCCAGCATTTT. This translates into CASRSTVLSNQPQHF.

This rearrangement joins TRBV2 to TRBJ2-5; D unclear. Germline CDR1 is SNHLY and CDR2 is FYNNEI. This CDR3 is built from 12 residues. Trimming removed 2 bases at V and 5 bases at J, with 6 bases between. DNA for the CDR3: TGTGCCAGCAGTGAAATGGGCGAGACCCAGTACTTC. Translated, it gives CASSEMGETQYF.

This rearrangement joins TRBV28 to TRBJ1-6; a weak D match, TRBD1 (5 bases). The CDR3 covers 16 residues. Germline V CDR1 and CDR2: MDHEN, SYDVKM. The V and J ends lost 7 bases and 4 bases respectively, with 17 bases between them. Here the CDR3 DNA reads TGTGCCAGCATCTTGGGGGGAGTCCCATATAATTCACCCCTCCACTTT. It is translated as CASILGGVPYNSPLHF.

The chain is built from TRBV5-1 and TRBJ2-2; 8 positions agree with TRBD1. Germline V lookup: CDR1 SGHRS, CDR2 YFSETQ. The CDR3 is 15 amino acids. V dropped 9 bases and J dropped 3; count of bases not matched to a gene: 10. In DNA, the CDR3 is TGCGCCACCGCCCTCAGGGGGCAGGACACCGGGGAGCTGTTTTTT. This codes for CATALRGQDTGELFF. Supplemented by reference TRBV5-1 and TRBJ2-2, the full variable domain reads KAGVTQTPRYLIKTRGQQVTLSCSPISGHRSVSWYQQTPGQGLQFLFEYFSETQRNKGNFPGRFSGRQFSNSRSEMNVSTLELGDSALYLCATALRGQDTGELFFGEGSRLTVL.

The chain carries TRBV6-5 and TRBJ1-4, with 7 bases lining up with TRBD1. This CDR3 has 14 amino acids. CDR1 is MNHEY and CDR2 is SVGAGI in the germline V gene. V lost 7 bases to trimming and J lost 8 bases; unmatched junction nucleotides: 10. CDR3 region: CASKRQGVEEKLFF. The DNA for the CDR3 is TGTGCCAGCAAGAGGCAGGGGGTGGAGGAAAAACTGTTTTTT.

The V gene is TRBV18, the J gene TRBJ2-3, with no clear D. Germline lookup yields CDR1 KGHSH and CDR2 LQKENI. Trimming cost V 2 bases and J 0 bases, with 6 bases left between them. CDR3 length: 14 amino acids. CDR3 nucleotides: TGTGCCAGCTCACCAAAACAGAGCACAGATACGCAGTATTTT. Its translation: CASSPKQSTDTQYF.

The genes are TRBV30 and TRBJ1-1; weak D call: TRBD1 (6 bases). V was cut by 2 bases and J by 4 bases, with 14 bases left in between. Per the germline V gene, CDR1 is GTSNPN and CDR2 is SVGIG (reference sequence). The CDR3 is made up of 14 amino acids. The CDR3 DNA follows: TGTGCCTGGAGTCAGGGGTGGGGTGCCACTGAAGCTTTCTTT. Amino acids: CAWSQGWGATEAFF.

The rearrangement joins TRBV5-4 to TRBJ2-7; 8 nucleotides match TRBD2. CDR1 and CDR2 (germline): SGHNT, YYREEE (reference sequence). The CDR3 runs 14 residues. The V segment lost 4 bases and the J segment 6 bases; nucleotides outside the gene matches: 9. The CDR3 nucleotides are TGTGCCAGCAGCCGGAGCAGCGGGAGAGGCGAGCAGTACTTC. Protein: CASSRSSGRGEQYF.

The J gene is TRBJ1-1, the V gene TRBV6-1, with 9 bases fitting TRBD1. This CDR3 contains 15 residues. V lost 0 bases, J lost 3 bases, and 2 bases stayed unmatched. CDR1 is MNHNS, CDR2 SASEGT, per germline. The CDR3 region is CASSEADRGYTEAFF. The CDR3 DNA reads TGTGCCAGCAGTGAAGCGGACAGGGGCTACACTGAAGCTTTCTTT.

This chain joins TRBV7-2 and TRBJ1-5, with TRBD1 identical over 8 bases. This CDR3 is 16 amino acids long. Germline lookup yields CDR1 SGHTA and CDR2 FQGNSA. The V and J ends lost 3 bases and 6 bases, in that order; junction bases with no gene match: 10. The CDR3 region is CASSFAPGGSLQPQHF. In DNA form, the CDR3 reads TGTGCCAGCAGCTTTGCGCCAGGGGGCTCGCTTCAGCCCCAGCATTTT.

The chain joins TRBV19 to TRBJ2-1, with 11 bases identical to TRBD2. Germline V CDR1 and CDR2: LNHDA, SQIVND (reference sequence). This CDR3 comprises 16 residues. The V and J ends lost 5 bases and 3 bases, in that order; junction bases with no gene match: 6. DNA for the CDR3: TGTGCCAGTAGTCCTACTAGCGGGAGAAACTACAATGAGCAGTTCTTC. Its protein is CASSPTSGRNYNEQFF.

The chain is built from TRBV5-8 and TRBJ1-1; the D is unclear. The V gene lost 0 bases and the J gene lost 0 bases, with 15 bases spanning the gap. The CDR3 consists of 17 residues. Germline CDR1 and CDR2: SGHTS and YDEGEE. The chain's CDR3 is CASSLVPQYPMNTEAFF. As DNA, the CDR3 is TGTGCCAGCAGCTTGGTGCCCCAGTACCCAATGAACACTGAAGCTTTCTTT.

This clone was picked up one time. This chain uses TRBV5-1 with TRBJ2-3; 9 nucleotides match TRBD2. This CDR3 is built from 15 residues. The germline CDR1 and CDR2 sequences are SGHRS and YFSETQ. Trimming took 3 bases from V and 3 from J; bases not matched to a gene: 5. CDR3 sequence reads: CASSSLREGTDTQYF. DNA of the CDR3: TGCGCCAGCAGCTCCCTGCGGGAGGGGACAGATACGCAGTATTTT. The full variable domain, completed using reference TRBV5-1 and TRBJ2-3, is KAGVTQTPRYLIKTRGQQVTLSCSPISGHRSVSWYQQTPGQGLQFLFEYFSETQRNKGNFPGRFSGRQFSNSRSEMNVSTLELGDSALYLCASSSLREGTDTQYFGPGTRLTVL.

The rearrangement links TRBV9 to TRBJ1-2; a possible D gene is TRBD1 (5 bases). The CDR3 runs 15 residues. Germline V lookup: CDR1 SGDLS, CDR2 YYNGEE. V was clipped by 4 bases and J by 10 bases, with 23 bases between them. The CDR3 coding sequence is TGTGCCAGCAGCCTCCGACCCATACAGGCTACCCACTACACCTTC. Amino acid sequence: CASSLRPIQATHYTF.